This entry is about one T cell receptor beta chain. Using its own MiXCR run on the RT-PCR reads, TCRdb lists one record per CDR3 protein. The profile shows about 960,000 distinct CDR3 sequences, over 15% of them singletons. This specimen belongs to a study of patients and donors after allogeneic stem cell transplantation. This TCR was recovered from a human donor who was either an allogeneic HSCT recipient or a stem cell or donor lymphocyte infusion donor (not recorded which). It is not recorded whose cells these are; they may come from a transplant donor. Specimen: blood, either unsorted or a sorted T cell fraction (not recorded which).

In nucleotides, the CDR3 is TGTGCCAGCAGCCCGGGACTAGCCGCTATGGGCGGGGAGCTGTTTTTT. Translated, it gives CASSPGLAAMGGELFF. The rearrangement joins TRBV7-2 to TRBJ2-2; 9 bases align to TRBD2. J was trimmed by 7 bases and V by 5 bases; bases with no gene match: 11. Germline assignment: CDR1 SGHTA and CDR2 FQGNSA. The CDR3 runs to 16 residues.